This T cell receptor (beta chain) comes out of a study of blood T cell repertoires in COVID-19. Across the study: COVID-19 samples from acute and convalescent phases originated in the United States, Italy and Spain.

Per the study methods: Using reference gene primer amplification, nucleated cell counts were estimated. Data came from immunoSEQ multiplex PCR; TCRdb stores just in-frame clones and leaves some out. The D gene and trimming were derived from the DNA, and the V and J assignments and clone size from that table. The top ten clones hold 5.5% to 8.5% of a sample with around 170,000 clones, more than 85% of them seen once. Everyone who took part was roughly 18 to 100 years old, and they came from over 20 US areas. The germline CDR1 and CDR2 sequences are LGHDT and YNNKEL (reference sequence). V was pared by 3 bases and J by 1 base, with 6 bases of the junction left unmatched. The CDR3 has 16 residues.

The TCR comes from a woman aged 50 to 60 who had recovered from COVID-19. The sample comprised PBMCs or T cells enriched from blood (not recorded which). The chain combines TRBV3-1 (or the pseudogene TRBV3-2) with TRBJ2-3; TRBD2 aligns across 8 bases. The CDR3 DNA reads as TGTGCCAGCAGCCAGACACTAGCGGCCCGCACAGATACGCAGTATTTT. It specifies CASSQTLAARTDTQYF.